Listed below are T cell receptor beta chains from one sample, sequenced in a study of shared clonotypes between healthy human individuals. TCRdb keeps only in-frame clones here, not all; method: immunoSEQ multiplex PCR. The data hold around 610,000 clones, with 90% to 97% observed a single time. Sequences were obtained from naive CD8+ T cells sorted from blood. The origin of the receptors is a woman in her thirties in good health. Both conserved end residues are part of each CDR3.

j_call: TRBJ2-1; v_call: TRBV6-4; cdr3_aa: CASSDSMSSGRRFF
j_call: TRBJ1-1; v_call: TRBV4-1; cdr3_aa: CASSQDSPSWTEAFF
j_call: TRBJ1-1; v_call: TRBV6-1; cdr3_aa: CASSEVVNSLGSFF
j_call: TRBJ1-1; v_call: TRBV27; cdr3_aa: CASSFNGGTEAFF
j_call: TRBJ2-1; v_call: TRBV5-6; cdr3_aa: CASMGGSGYNEQFF
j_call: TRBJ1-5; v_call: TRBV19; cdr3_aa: CASSIRSSLDQPQHF
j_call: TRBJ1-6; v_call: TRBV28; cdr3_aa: CASSPTGSSYNSPLHF
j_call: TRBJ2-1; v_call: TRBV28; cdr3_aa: CASGPGDPVYNEQFF
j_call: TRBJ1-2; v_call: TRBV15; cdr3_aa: CATSRDTGGNYGYTF
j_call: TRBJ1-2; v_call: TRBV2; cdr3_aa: CASSEYNVVYTF
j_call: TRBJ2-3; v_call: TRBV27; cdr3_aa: CASRVSGLAPTDTQYF
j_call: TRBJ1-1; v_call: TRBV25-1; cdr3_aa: CASSEWGSGSTAGEAFF
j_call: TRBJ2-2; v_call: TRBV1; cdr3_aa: CTSSQDPRVITGELFF
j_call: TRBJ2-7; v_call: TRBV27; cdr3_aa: CASSAAFSYEQYF
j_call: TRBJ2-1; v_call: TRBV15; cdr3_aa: CATSNQGAYYNEQFF
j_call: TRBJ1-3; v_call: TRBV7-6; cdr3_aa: CASSRRNRVGLSGNTIYF
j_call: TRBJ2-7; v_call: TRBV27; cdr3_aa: CASSLQGGPYEQYF
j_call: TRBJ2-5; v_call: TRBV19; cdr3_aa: CASSIEGLAGVGETQYF